This T cell receptor (beta chain) was captured in a study of T cell repertoires in aging, cancer and after chemotherapy. About the research overall: Some 9.4 million TCR reads made up the full dataset. Findings of the study overall: Healthy donors lost TCR diversity with age mainly through richness, cancer patients through richness and evenness. Compared with age-matched healthy donors, untreated hematological or solid cancer patients showed higher blood TCR clonality. Rebound thymic output was suggested by rising median generation probability during chemotherapy in each cancer cohort.

The template was genomic DNA from peripheral blood, not RNA. A mixed TRB-A/B primer pool amplified rearranged TRB by multiplex touch-down PCR. TCRdb recomputed calls from the multiplex PCR reads with MiXCR, one row per CDR3 protein. The table includes about 1,700 distinct CDR3 sequences, roughly a third detected once. The table lists this clonotype with a few counts. Its antigen is unknown. The CDR3 covers 14 residues. V shed 4 bases and J 5 bases; nucleotides not matched to a gene: 10. Germline V gives CDR1 GTSNPN, CDR2 SVGIG (reference sequence). The V gene is TRBV30, the J gene TRBJ1-1; 7 nucleotides agree with TRBD1. This receptor was identified in a human donor with a blood cancer. The sample comprised blood. CDR3 in DNA: TGTGCCTGGACAACCGACAGGGTAGCGACTGAAGCTTTCTTT. Protein sequence: CAWTTDRVATEAFF.